This T cell receptor (beta chain) emerged from a study of blood T cells in healthy people across ages. In each sample, at least 7 million PBMCs were isolated. This clonotype was detected only a few times. This may come from a read error, since a much larger clone is one base off. The CDR3 is made up of 14 amino acids. Trimming cost V 2 bases and J 4 bases, with 11 bases left between them. CDR1 is ENHRY, CDR2 SYGVKD, per germline. Next came a second PCR, run for 7 to 11 cycles, which used a sample-barcoded 5' primer along with a J-beta primer mix. TCRdb re-called the 5' RACE reads with MiXCR, one entry per CDR3 protein. This sample yields approximately 900,000 distinct CDR3 sequences, of which about 27% are seen a single time; around 9.6% belongs to the top ten. The sample also formed part of further work on T cells of mothers and their children.

Sequencing was done on a sample of blood. The chain recombines TRBV10-3 with TRBJ1-2; D possibly corresponds to TRBD1 (5 bases). The sequence came from a woman aged 40 to 50 in good health. DNA for the CDR3: TGTGCCATCAGTGAGGCCGACAGTCCCTATGGCTACACCTTC. This sequence encodes CAISEADSPYGYTF.